The 26 T cell receptor beta chains reported below all come from one sample, sequenced in a study of T cell responses to AZD1222 COVID-19 vaccine. Only in-frame clones appear in the TCRdb table, and some are missing; sequencing was by immunoSEQ multiplex PCR. The sample records about 97,000 clones, about 89% being singletons. This material consisted of peripheral blood, taken on day 0 of AZD1222 vaccination. Every receptor here comes from an adult in good health.

CDR3 sequence: CASSYREGGSGYTF. In DNA form, the CDR3 reads TGTGCCAGCAGCTATAGGGAAGGGGGCTCTGGCTACACCTTC. The chain recombines TRBV27 with TRBJ1-2, with TRBD1 matching over 7 bases. Germline V CDR1 and CDR2: MNHEY, SMNVEV (reference sequence). The CDR3 runs 14 residues. V trimming: 6 bases; J trimming: 7 bases; junction bases outside the gene matches: 11.

This chain joins TRBV18 and TRBJ2-7; D ambiguous. V gave up 6 bases and J gave up 4 bases, with 13 bases separating them. Germline V lookup: CDR1 KGHSH, CDR2 LQKENI. The CDR3 extends over 13 amino acids. In DNA form, the CDR3 reads TGTGCCAGCTCTCTTAATTCGGGTTACGAGCAGTACTTC. This translates into CASSLNSGYEQYF.

V gene TRBV7-9 combines with J gene TRBJ2-7; D possibly corresponds to TRBD1 (6 bases). Trimming left V 10 bases short and J 2 bases short, with 12 bases between. The germline V gene encodes CDR1 SEHNR and CDR2 FQNEAQ (reference sequence). The CDR3 is 12 amino acids. CDR3 region: CAIDQGPYEQYF. CDR3 coding DNA: TGTGCCATTGACCAGGGGCCCTACGAGCAGTACTTC.

CDR3: CASSLAAGWGEKLFF. CDR3 in DNA: TGTGCCAGCAGCTTGGCCGCAGGATGGGGTGAAAAACTGTTTTTT. This chain links TRBV5-5 with TRBJ1-4, with unresolved D. The germline CDR1 and CDR2 sequences are SGHKS and YYEKEE (reference sequence). The CDR3 extends over 15 amino acids. Trimming cost V 0 bases and J 7 bases, with 13 bases left between them.

The CDR3 is CASSYVAGPVYEQFF. Here the CDR3 DNA reads TGTGCCAGCAGTTACGTAGCGGGTCCGGTCTATGAGCAGTTCTTC. The rearrangement joins TRBV6-5 to TRBJ2-1, with 7 positions matching TRBD2. This CDR3 region has 15 residues. V dropped 2 bases and J dropped 8; count of bases not matched to a gene: 9. Germline V CDR1 and CDR2: MNHEY, SVGAGI.

The J gene is TRBJ1-2, the V gene TRBV5-1, with D hard to call. Trimming took off 0 bases at V and 2 bases at J, with 8 bases between the two ends. Germline CDR1 reads SGHRS; CDR2 reads YFSETQ. The CDR3 length is 14 residues. CDR3 region: CASSLGPENYGYTF. The CDR3 DNA reads TGCGCCAGCAGCTTGGGCCCGGAAAACTATGGCTACACCTTC.

The chain combines TRBV2 with TRBJ1-4; D uncertain. Trimming stripped 6 bases from V and 0 bases from J, with 11 bases between. This CDR3 region has 15 residues. CDR1 SNHLY and CDR2 FYNNEI come from the germline V gene. The CDR3 is CASSARQTTNEKLFF. The CDR3 bases are TGTGCCAGCAGCGCGAGGCAGACAACTAATGAAAAACTGTTTTTT.

V and J are TRBV7-2 and TRBJ2-7; possibly TRBD1 for D (6 bases). This CDR3 has 15 amino acids. V shed 1 base and J shed 1 base, with 11 bases lying between them. The germline gives CDR1 SGHTA, CDR2 FQGNSA. CDR3 sequence: CASSLGSGASYEQYF. CDR3 nucleotides: TGTGCCAGCAGCTTAGGGTCAGGGGCATCCTACGAGCAGTACTTC.

This chain uses TRBV7-3 with TRBJ1-3; 7 bases map to TRBD1. V shed 0 bases and J 4 bases; nucleotides not matched to a gene: 9. The CDR3 totals 17 residues. The germline CDR1 and CDR2 sequences are SGHTA and FQGTGA. CDR3 coding DNA: TGTGCCAGCAGCTTAACGTTAATTGGACAGGACGGAAACACCATATATTTT. Translating it yields CASSLTLIGQDGNTIYF.

This rearrangement joins TRBV5-1 to TRBJ1-1; 10 nucleotides match TRBD1. The CDR3 loop spans 15 amino acids. CDR1 is SGHRS, CDR2 YFSETQ, per germline. J lost 4 bases, V lost 6 bases, and 9 bases had no gene match. CDR3 in amino acids: CASTFLTGGGTEAFF. CDR3 nucleotide sequence: TGCGCCAGCACTTTTCTGACAGGGGGCGGCACTGAAGCTTTCTTT.

The chain combines TRBV6-5 with TRBJ2-7; 9 positions match TRBD2. V lost 2 bases, J lost 5 bases, and 4 bases stayed unmatched. CDR3 size: 14 residues. Germline V CDR1 and CDR2: MNHEY, SVGAGI. CDR3: CASSYSSGGNEQYF. The CDR3 DNA reads as TGTGCCAGCAGTTACAGTAGCGGGGGTAACGAGCAGTACTTC.

This clone was seen just once. J is TRBJ2-3 and V is TRBV6-5; 7 bases map to TRBD1. The CDR3 is made up of 14 amino acids. The V segment lost 4 bases and the J segment 6 bases; nucleotides outside the gene matches: 7. The germline CDR1 and CDR2 sequences are MNHEY and SVGAGI. The CDR3 reads CASSSTTGSDTQYF. The CDR3 DNA follows: TGTGCCAGCAGTTCGACGACAGGGTCGGATACGCAGTATTTT.

The chain's CDR3 is CASSLGDTQPQHF. The CDR3 DNA follows: TGCGCCAGCAGCTTGGGGGATACTCAGCCCCAGCATTTT. The gene calls are TRBV5-1 and TRBJ1-5; no firm D call. The CDR3 length is 13 residues. V lost 0 bases and J 6 bases, leaving 7 bases between the germline ends. Germline V CDR1 and CDR2: SGHRS, YFSETQ.

In this sample, this clone turned up once. The chain has TRBV4-1 and TRBJ1-3; no reliable D call. The CDR3 has 13 amino acids. V was pared by 3 bases and J by 4 bases, with 7 bases between. Germline V CDR1 and CDR2: MGHRA, YSYEKL. CDR3 coding DNA: TGCGCCAGCAGCCAGGATTCCGGAAACACCATATATTTT. Amino acid sequence: CASSQDSGNTIYF.

V and J are TRBV6-5 and TRBJ1-2; 9 bases align to TRBD1. This CDR3 is built from 16 residues. Losses at the gene ends were 0 bases for V and 4 bases for J; bases not matched to a gene: 6. Per the germline V gene, CDR1 is MNHEY and CDR2 is SVGAGI. The CDR3 nucleotides read TGTGCCAGCAGTTACTCGATGGGGACAGGGTCCTATGGCTACACCTTC. It codes for CASSYSMGTGSYGYTF.

This sequence joins TRBV20-1 and TRBJ2-7; the D is unclear. Germline V gene lookup returns CDR1 DFQATT and CDR2 SNEGSKA (reference sequence). The CDR3 runs to 13 residues. Trimming pared 3 bases from V and 2 bases from J, leaving 11 bases between. The CDR3 reads CSASSGSTYEQYF. CDR3 sequence (DNA): TGCAGTGCTAGTAGTGGGTCAACCTACGAGCAGTACTTC.

The J gene is TRBJ2-3, the V gene TRBV28, with 9 bases fitting TRBD1. Germline trimming cut 5 bases from V and 4 bases from J; bases unmatched to any gene: 10. Germline CDR1 reads MDHEN; CDR2 reads SYDVKM. CDR3 length equals 16 residues. The CDR3 here is CASSEQDRGRPDTQYF. The DNA for the CDR3 is TGTGCCAGCAGTGAACAGGACAGGGGAAGGCCAGATACGCAGTATTTT.

CDR3 sequence reads: CASRRQGNYEQYF. DNA for the CDR3: TGTGCCAGCAGGAGACAGGGGAACTACGAGCAGTACTTC. V and J are TRBV4-2 and TRBJ2-7, with 8 bases aligning to TRBD1. The V gene end was trimmed by 6 bases and the J gene end by 3 bases; junction bases not matched to a gene: 4. CDR1 and CDR2 from the germline V gene are LGHNA and YNFKEQ. CDR3 length equals 13 residues.

The J gene is TRBJ1-1, the V gene TRBV3-1 (or the pseudogene TRBV3-2); D remains ambiguous. The CDR3 extends over 16 amino acids. Germline V gives CDR1 LGHDT, CDR2 YNNKEL (reference sequence). Trimming cost V 1 base and J 0 bases, with 12 bases left between them. CDR3 in DNA: TGTGCCAGCAGCCAAGGACATCCGTTAATGAACACTGAAGCTTTCTTT. This translates into CASSQGHPLMNTEAFF.

Of note for this clone: Other DNA sequences in the same sample also yield this CDR3. CDR3 in DNA: TGTGCCAGCAGTGACGGAACAGGGGACAATGAGCAGTTCTTC. This sequence encodes CASSDGTGDNEQFF. The rearrangement uses TRBV2 and TRBJ2-1, with 7 bases that match TRBD1. V dropped 3 bases and J dropped 5; count of bases not matched to a gene: 4. Germline CDR1 SNHLY, CDR2 FYNNEI. This CDR3 spans 14 amino acids.

CDR3 in amino acids: CASSPPTHGGRGTQYF. The CDR3 nucleotides are TGTGCCAGCTCACCACCTACCCACGGGGGAAGGGGGACCCAGTACTTC. The gene calls are TRBV18 and TRBJ2-5; TRBD2 might be the D (6 bases). In germline, CDR1 is KGHSH, CDR2 LQKENI. The germline V and J ends were trimmed by 0 bases and 7 bases, with 18 bases remaining between them. CDR3 length: 16 amino acids.

The chain is built from TRBV5-1 and TRBJ1-5, with TRBD1 identical over 8 bases. Germline assignment: CDR1 SGHRS and CDR2 YFSETQ. Losses at the gene ends were 2 bases for V and 3 bases for J; bases not matched to a gene: 7. The CDR3 is 16 amino acids. CDR3 nucleotide sequence: TGCGCCAGCAGCTTCGGCCCGGACAGGGACAATCAGCCCCAGCATTTT. Residues: CASSFGPDRDNQPQHF. The full variable domain, completed using reference TRBV5-1 and TRBJ1-5, is KAGVTQTPRYLIKTRGQQVTLSCSPISGHRSVSWYQQTPGQGLQFLFEYFSETQRNKGNFPGRFSGRQFSNSRSEMNVSTLELGDSALYLCASSFGPDRDNQPQHFGDGTRLSIL.

This chain links TRBV11-2 with TRBJ2-3; 10 bases are a match to TRBD1. CDR3 length equals 15 residues. J was trimmed by 1 base and V by 3 bases; bases with no gene match: 1. The germline gives CDR1 SGHAT, CDR2 FQNNGV. The CDR3 DNA sequence: TGTGCCAGCAGCTTGGGGACAGGGGGCACAGATACGCAGTATTTT. Translating it yields CASSLGTGGTDTQYF. The variable domain in full, with the rest retrieved from reference TRBV11-2 and TRBJ2-3, is EAGVAQSPRYKIIEKRQSVAFWCNPISGHATLYWYQQILGQGPKLLIQFQNNGVVDDSQLPKDRFSAERLKGVDSTLKIQPAKLEDSAVYLCASSLGTGGTDTQYFGPGTRLTVL.

The J gene is TRBJ1-5, the V gene TRBV7-9; D unresolved. The CDR3 consists of 14 residues. V lost 3 bases, J lost 5 bases, and 11 bases lay in between. Germline V CDR1 and CDR2: SEHNR, FQNEAQ (reference sequence). Here the CDR3 reads CASSLDASHQPQHF. The CDR3 bases are TGTGCCAGCAGCTTGGACGCATCCCATCAGCCCCAGCATTTT.

V is TRBV5-8 and J is TRBJ1-3; D may be TRBD1 (6 bases). Trimming took off 1 base at V and 0 bases at J, with 14 bases between the two ends. This CDR3 is built from 17 residues. Germline-derived CDR1 and CDR2 are SGHTS and YDEGEE. CDR3: CASSLYVRGRSGNTIYF. DNA of the CDR3: TGTGCCAGCAGCTTGTACGTCAGGGGACGCTCTGGAAACACCATATATTTT.

The gene calls are TRBV7-2 and TRBJ1-6; weak D call: TRBD1 (6 bases). The CDR3 contains 15 residues. The ends were cut back, 5 bases at V and 2 bases at J, with 10 bases in the middle. Germline V lookup: CDR1 SGHTA, CDR2 FQGNSA. DNA for the CDR3: TGTGCCAGCAGCCCCACAGGGACCTATAATTCACCCCTCCACTTT. Translation: CASSPTGTYNSPLHF.